The following is a T cell receptor beta chain sequence with its context. The data were obtained in a study of OX40 agonist ivuxolimab in advanced cancers. TCRdb's copy holds only in-frame clones and misses some; the assay was immunoSEQ multiplex PCR. This table holds about 59,000 clones, approximately 90% found once. The CDR3 consists of 13 residues. From germline, CDR1 is SGHRS and CDR2 YFSETQ. Deletions cut 4 bases from V and 0 bases from J, with 8 bases between. This chain uses TRBV5-1 with TRBJ2-7, with a weak D call TRBD2 (5 bases). The material was CD4+ or CD8+ T cells sorted from blood, obtained in a trial of the OX40 agonist ivuxolimab. The source is an adult with an advanced solid tumor such as melanoma, head and neck, liver or kidney cancer. CDR3: CASSNSVSYEQYF. DNA for the CDR3: TGCGCCAGCAGCAATAGCGTCTCCTACGAGCAGTACTTC. Full variable domain (remainder filled in from reference TRBV5-1 and TRBJ2-7): KAGVTQTPRYLIKTRGQQVTLSCSPISGHRSVSWYQQTPGQGLQFLFEYFSETQRNKGNFPGRFSGRQFSNSRSEMNVSTLELGDSALYLCASSNSVSYEQYFGPGTRLTVT.